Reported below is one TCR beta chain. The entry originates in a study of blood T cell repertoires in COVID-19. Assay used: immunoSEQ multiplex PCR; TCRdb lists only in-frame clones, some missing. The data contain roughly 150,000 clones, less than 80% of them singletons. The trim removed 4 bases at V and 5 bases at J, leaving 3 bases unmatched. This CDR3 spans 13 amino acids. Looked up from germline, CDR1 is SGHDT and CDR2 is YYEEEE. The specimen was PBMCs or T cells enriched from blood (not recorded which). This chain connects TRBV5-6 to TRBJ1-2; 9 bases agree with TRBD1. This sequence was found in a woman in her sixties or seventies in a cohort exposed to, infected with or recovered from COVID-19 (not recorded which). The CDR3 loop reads CASSRDRDYGYTF. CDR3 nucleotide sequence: TGTGCCAGCAGCCGGGACAGGGATTATGGCTACACCTTC. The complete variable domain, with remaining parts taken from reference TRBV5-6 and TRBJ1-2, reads DAGVTQSPTHLIKTRGQQVTLRCSPKSGHDTVSWYQQALGQGPQFIFQYYEEEERQRGNFPDRFSGHQFPNYSSELNVNALLLGDSALYLCASSRDRDYGYTFGSGTRLTVV.